Described below is a single T cell receptor (beta chain) sequence and its context. As yet, its antigen is unknown. Between the trimmed V and J ends, which lost 1 base and 4 bases, there was a span of 12 bases. CDR1 KGHSH and CDR2 LQKENI come from the germline V gene. This CDR3 contains 15 residues. The data were obtained in a study of T cell responses to AZD1222 COVID-19 vaccine. Profiled with immunoSEQ multiplex PCR; TCRdb holds only in-frame clones, not every one. The sample yields 70,000 or so clones, 79% seen once. Study-wide results and limits: Spike was spanned by vaccine-associated CD4 TCRs, with dominance at 160-218 and 743-854. Compared with day 0, the breadth and depth of the Spike-specific TCR repertoire rose significantly after two doses of AZD1222. Only a handful of AZD1222 recipients, roughly six in all, had baseline seropositivity. The repertoires were collected only after the peak T cell response.

Material: peripheral blood, obtained on day 0 of MenACWY control vaccination. The sequence was obtained from an adult in good health. V and J are TRBV18 and TRBJ2-3; D call uncertain. Here the CDR3 reads CASSPLGVGSDTQYF. DNA for the CDR3: TGTGCCAGCTCACCACTCGGTGTGGGATCAGATACGCAGTATTTT. The entire variable domain, with the rest obtained from reference TRBV18 and TRBJ2-3, is as follows: NAGVMQNPRHLVRRRGQEARLRCSPMKGHSHVYWYRQLPEEGLKFMVYLQKENIIDESGMPKERFSAEFPKEGPSILRIQQVVRGDSAAYFCASSPLGVGSDTQYFGPGTRLTVL.